The clone carrying this T cell receptor beta chain has a handful of counts. This CDR3 region has 15 residues. Germline V CDR1 and CDR2: MNHNS, SASEGT. V lost 4 bases and J 1 base, leaving 13 bases between the germline ends. For the second PCR, which ran for 7 to 11 cycles, a sample-barcoded 5' primer and a J-beta primer mix were used. TCRdb re-derived calls from the 5' RACE reads in MiXCR, one entry per CDR3 protein. Of 1.5 million to 2 million distinct CDR3 sequences listed, approximately 30% are singletons. The data are from a study of blood T cells in healthy people across ages. The rearrangement uses TRBV6-1 and TRBJ2-5; a weak D match, TRBD1 (6 bases). This receptor was identified in a woman aged 25-40 years in good health. Sequencing was performed on blood. The CDR3 spells CASSGSGQSQETQYF. The CDR3 nucleotides are TGTGCCAGCAGTGGAAGCGGACAGTCCCAAGAGACCCAGTACTTC.